The entry below describes one T cell receptor beta chain. This record comes from a study of blood T cell repertoires in COVID-19. Study information: Acute and convalescent COVID-19 samples came from the United States, Italy and Spain.

In the authors' workflow: For nucleated cells, counts were estimated from reference gene primer amplification. Method: immunoSEQ multiplex PCR; TCRdb's copy keeps in-frame clones and lacks some. V and J calls and clone size come straight from that table; D and trimming were deduced from the DNA. The sample records approximately 270,000 clones, approximately 89% being singletons. The specimen sequenced was peripheral blood. The receptor was derived from a woman aged 25 to 39 with COVID-19, enrolled during active disease.

CDR3 protein: CAISEPGQGRTEAFF. The CDR3 bases are TGTGCCATCAGTGAACCGGGACAGGGGAGGACTGAAGCTTTCTTT. The chain has TRBV10-3 and TRBJ1-1; 10 positions match TRBD1. V was pared by 3 bases and J by 5 bases, with 6 bases of the junction left unmatched. Germline lookup yields CDR1 ENHRY and CDR2 SYGVKD. The CDR3 has 15 residues.